Below are 21 T cell receptor beta chains sequenced from a single sample in a study of T cell changes during pregnancy in multiple sclerosis. Measured with immunoSEQ multiplex PCR; TCRdb has only the in-frame clones, and not every one. The sample records around 60,000 clones, around 96% being singletons. Sequencing was performed on CD8+ T cells from peripheral blood mononuclear cells, taken after pregnancy. The source of these receptors is a female donor with multiple sclerosis, enrolled in a pregnancy study.

The chain is built from TRBV7-9 and TRBJ2-6, with 9 positions matching TRBD1. Germline V gene data show CDR1 as SEHNR and CDR2 as FQNEAQ (reference sequence). The CDR3 loop spans 16 amino acids. V gave up 4 bases and J gave up 1 base; unmatched junction bases: 2. The CDR3 loop reads CASSSDRGSGANVLTF. CDR3 DNA: TGTGCCAGCAGCTCTGACAGGGGGTCTGGGGCCAACGTCCTGACTTTC.

The V call is TRBV28, the J call TRBJ2-5; TRBD1 matches at 9 bases. After removal of 5 bases from V and 13 bases from J, the junction contained 11 bases not matched to a gene. The CDR3 extends over 13 amino acids. Germline lookup yields CDR1 MDHEN and CDR2 SYDVKM. DNA of the CDR3: TGTGCCAGCAGTCGAAGGGCTCGGGACAGGGCGTACTTC. Residues: CASSRRARDRAYF.

This rearrangement joins TRBV27 to TRBJ2-1; 10 bases are a match to TRBD2. This CDR3 spans 15 amino acids. Germline values: CDR1 MNHEY, CDR2 SMNVEV (reference sequence). V lost 5 bases, J lost 4 bases, and 5 bases stayed unmatched. Written as DNA, the CDR3 is TGTGCCAGCAGTCCCACAGCGGGAGGGTACAATGAGCAGTTCTTC. Protein: CASSPTAGGYNEQFF.

This rearrangement joins TRBV7-9 to TRBJ2-1; D remains unclear. The CDR3 runs to 12 residues. Deletions cut 2 bases from V and 7 bases from J, with 6 bases between. The germline V gene encodes CDR1 SEHNR and CDR2 FQNEAQ (reference sequence). CDR3 in DNA: TGTGCCAGCAGCTTATCCGAGAATGAGCAGTTCTTC. This translates into CASSLSENEQFF.

This clone has only a few counts. The chain carries TRBV4-1 and TRBJ2-3; TRBD2 matches 7 bases. The CDR3 loop spans 13 amino acids. Per the germline V gene, CDR1 is MGHRA and CDR2 is YSYEKL. With V trimmed by 3 bases and J by 4 bases, 1 base remained unmatched. In DNA, the CDR3 is TGCGCCAGCAGCCATGGGGGGGCAGATACGCAGTATTTT. This gives the protein CASSHGGADTQYF.

V gene TRBV23-1 combines with J gene TRBJ2-7; a possible D gene is TRBD1 (6 bases). TRBV23-1 is an ORF for which the function is uncertain. CDR3 length: 17 residues. V lost 4 bases to trimming and J lost 1 base, with 20 bases between them. CDR3 sequence (DNA): TGCGCCAGCAGTCTTACCGGACAGCCTGGGGGTTCCTACGAGCAGTACTTC. Translated, it gives CASSLTGQPGGSYEQYF.

The CDR3 bases are TGTGCCAGCAGCTTAGAGGGCGGACAGGACCTCTACGAGCAGTACTTC. It yields the protein CASSLEGGQDLYEQYF. The chain couples TRBV7-6 to TRBJ2-7; 7 bases fit TRBD1. This CDR3 spans 16 amino acids. Trimming removed 1 base from V and 3 bases from J; junction bases left unmatched: 9. Germline-derived CDR1 and CDR2 are SGHVS and FNYEAQ.

The chain recombines TRBV19 with TRBJ1-5; D is ambiguous. The V gene lost 3 bases and the J gene lost 8 bases, with 8 bases spanning the gap. Germline lookup yields CDR1 LNHDA and CDR2 SQIVND (reference sequence). The CDR3 has 12 residues. The CDR3 coding sequence is TGTGCCAGTAGTATTATGGGAGAGCCCCAGCATTTT. Its protein product is CASSIMGEPQHF.

A note on this clone: Additional DNA sequences in this sample encode the identical CDR3. V and J are TRBV9 and TRBJ1-1, with a possible D match to TRBD1 (6 bases). V gave up 4 bases and J gave up 4 bases, with 11 bases separating them. Germline-derived CDR1 and CDR2 are SGDLS and YYNGEE. CDR3 length: 13 amino acids. CDR3 sequence (DNA): TGTGCCAGCAGCCTAGGGGGGGGCACTGAAGCTTTCTTT. This codes for CASSLGGGTEAFF.

V is TRBV7-9 and J is TRBJ1-1; D is perhaps TRBD1 (6 bases). Germline V gene data show CDR1 as SEHNR and CDR2 as FQNEAQ (reference sequence). V dropped 4 bases and J dropped 7 bases, with 13 bases sitting between them. This CDR3 has 13 amino acids. The CDR3 bases are TGTGCCAGCAGCTCACCGGGGGGGCTTGAAGCTTTCTTT. Amino acids: CASSSPGGLEAFF.

The J gene is TRBJ2-6, the V gene TRBV28; TRBD1 is a possible D gene (6 bases). The CDR3 sequence is 15 residues long. The germline gives CDR1 MDHEN, CDR2 SYDVKM. Trimming left V 3 bases short and J 4 bases short, with 10 bases between. CDR3 sequence: CASSFRGLGANVLTF. CDR3 in DNA: TGTGCCAGCAGTTTTAGGGGGTTAGGGGCCAACGTCCTGACTTTC.

The chain combines TRBV6-6 with TRBJ2-3, with D uncertain. This CDR3 has 14 residues. V dropped 8 bases and J dropped 2 bases, with 14 bases sitting between them. Germline CDR1 and CDR2: MNHNY and SVGAGI (reference sequence). The CDR3: CASVVGLFTDTQYF. CDR3 sequence (DNA): TGTGCCAGCGTCGTTGGGCTTTTCACAGATACGCAGTATTTT.

This sequence joins TRBV2 and TRBJ2-7, with D perhaps matching TRBD1 (6 bases). The CDR3 covers 14 residues. Germline CDR1 is SNHLY and CDR2 is FYNNEI. Trimming removed 8 bases at V and 2 bases at J, with 16 bases between. CDR3 sequence: CASLPRDTTYEQYF. The CDR3 DNA follows: TGTGCCAGCCTCCCCCGGGACACAACCTACGAGCAGTACTTC.

The chain has TRBV5-6 and TRBJ1-3, with D perhaps TRBD1 (6 bases). The CDR3 length is 16 residues. V dropped 1 base and J dropped 0 bases, with 11 bases sitting between them. CDR1 SGHDT and CDR2 YYEEEE come from the germline V gene. CDR3 DNA: TGTGCCAGCAGCTTGATCCAGGACAGCTCTGGAAACACCATATATTTT. This encodes CASSLIQDSSGNTIYF.

The V and J genes are TRBV7-9 and TRBJ2-7; D ambiguous. CDR1 and CDR2 from the germline V gene are SEHNR and FQNEAQ (reference sequence). Trimming removed 5 bases at V and 2 bases at J, with 7 bases between. The CDR3 runs 12 residues. CDR3 bases: TGTGCCAGCAGCCCCGACACCTACGAGCAGTACTTC. It encodes CASSPDTYEQYF.

The chain has TRBV7-6 and TRBJ2-1, with D maybe TRBD2 (5 bases). V was trimmed by 5 bases and J by 6 bases, leaving 11 bases between them. CDR1 SGHVS and CDR2 FNYEAQ come from the germline V gene. This CDR3 is built from 13 residues. CDR3: CASSPGLFNEQFF. In nucleotides, the CDR3 is TGTGCCAGCAGCCCTGGACTGTTCAATGAGCAGTTCTTC.

The CDR3 here is CASGTQLNTGELFF. In DNA, the CDR3 is TGTGCCAGTGGGACTCAACTAAACACCGGGGAGCTGTTTTTT. The chain links TRBV6-5 to TRBJ2-2, with D perhaps matching TRBD2 (6 bases). The CDR3 has 14 residues. In germline, CDR1 is MNHEY, CDR2 SVGAGI. The V and J ends lost 9 bases and 2 bases respectively, with 13 bases between them.

J is TRBJ2-3 and V is TRBV4-3; 11 bases fit TRBD2. Germline CDR1 reads LGHNA; CDR2 reads YSLEER. The CDR3 is 18 residues long. The V gene end was trimmed by 2 bases and the J gene end by 4 bases; junction bases not matched to a gene: 11. The CDR3 DNA is TGCGCCAGCAGCCAATCCTTAGCGGGAGGGGGGTTCGCAGATACGCAGTATTTT. The encoded protein is CASSQSLAGGGFADTQYF.

The rearrangement uses TRBV11-2 and TRBJ1-5; D not resolved. The CDR3 runs to 14 residues. Germline loops: CDR1 SGHAT, CDR2 FQNNGV. The V end lost 1 base, the J end lost 5 bases, and 9 bases lay between the germline ends. This CDR3 reads CASSLGGDDQPQHF. CDR3 coding DNA: TGTGCCAGCAGCTTAGGGGGAGACGATCAGCCCCAGCATTTT.

The chain links TRBV5-1 to TRBJ2-1; 13 nucleotides agree with TRBD2. V lost 4 bases, J lost 2 bases, and 15 bases stayed unmatched. This CDR3 has 20 amino acids. CDR1 is SGHRS and CDR2 is YFSETQ in the germline V gene. The CDR3 DNA follows: TGCGCCAGCAGCGTCTTGGGACTAGCGGGATTAAGTATTCCCTACAATGAGCAGTTCTTC. As protein: CASSVLGLAGLSIPYNEQFF.

This chain links TRBV7-8 with TRBJ1-1; 8 positions match TRBD1. The CDR3 has 16 amino acids. The germline V gene has CDR1 SGHVS and CDR2 FQNEAQ. The V and J ends lost 1 base and 1 base, in that order; junction bases with no gene match: 5. This CDR3 is CASSLDPGQENTEAFF. The DNA for the CDR3 is TGTGCCAGCAGCTTAGACCCGGGACAGGAGAACACTGAAGCTTTCTTT.